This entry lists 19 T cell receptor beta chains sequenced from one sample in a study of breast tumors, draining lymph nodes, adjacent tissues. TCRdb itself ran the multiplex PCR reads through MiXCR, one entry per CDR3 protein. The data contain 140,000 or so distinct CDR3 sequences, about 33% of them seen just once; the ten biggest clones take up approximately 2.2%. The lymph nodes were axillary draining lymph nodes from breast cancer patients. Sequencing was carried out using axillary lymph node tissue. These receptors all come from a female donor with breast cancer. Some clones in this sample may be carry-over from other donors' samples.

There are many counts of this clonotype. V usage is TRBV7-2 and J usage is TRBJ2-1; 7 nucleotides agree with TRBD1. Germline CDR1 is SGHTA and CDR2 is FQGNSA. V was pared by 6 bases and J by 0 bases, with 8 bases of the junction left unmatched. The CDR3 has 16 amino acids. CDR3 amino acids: CASRNLRDSSYNEQFF. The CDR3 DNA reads TGTGCCAGCAGGAACCTTCGGGACAGCTCCTACAATGAGCAGTTCTTC.

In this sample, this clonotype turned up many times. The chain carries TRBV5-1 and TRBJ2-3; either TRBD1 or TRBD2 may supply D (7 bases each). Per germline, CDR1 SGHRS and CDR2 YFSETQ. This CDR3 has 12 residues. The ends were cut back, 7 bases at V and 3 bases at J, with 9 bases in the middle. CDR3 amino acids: CASQGGTDTQYF. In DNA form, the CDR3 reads TGCGCCAGCCAGGGGGGGACAGATACGCAGTATTTT.

CDR3 amino acids: CSASPTNYGYTIYF. The CDR3 DNA is TGCAGTGCTAGTCCGACAAACTATGGCTACACCATATATTTT. The chain uses TRBV20-1 and TRBJ1-3; D is undetermined. V lost 3 bases and J 8 bases, leaving 17 bases between the germline ends. The germline V gene encodes CDR1 DFQATT and CDR2 SNEGSKA (reference sequence). The CDR3 is 14 residues long.

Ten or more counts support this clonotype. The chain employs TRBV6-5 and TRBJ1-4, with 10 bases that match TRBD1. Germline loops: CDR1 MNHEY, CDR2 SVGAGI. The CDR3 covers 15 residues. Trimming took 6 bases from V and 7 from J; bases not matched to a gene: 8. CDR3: CASRRGGQGSEKLFF. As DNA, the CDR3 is TGTGCCAGCAGACGTGGGGGACAGGGGTCTGAAAAACTGTTTTTT.

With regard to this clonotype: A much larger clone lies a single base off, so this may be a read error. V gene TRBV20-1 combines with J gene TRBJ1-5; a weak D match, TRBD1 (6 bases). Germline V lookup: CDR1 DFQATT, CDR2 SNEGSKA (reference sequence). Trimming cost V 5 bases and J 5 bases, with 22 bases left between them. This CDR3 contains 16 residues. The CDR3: CSAPMTGTATDQPQHF. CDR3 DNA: TGCAGTGCTCCGATGACAGGAACAGCAACCGATCAGCCCCAGCATTTT.

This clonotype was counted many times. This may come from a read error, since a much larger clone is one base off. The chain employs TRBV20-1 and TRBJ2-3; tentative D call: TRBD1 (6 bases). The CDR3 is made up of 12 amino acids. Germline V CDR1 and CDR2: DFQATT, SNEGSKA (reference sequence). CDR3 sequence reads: CSARQGPDAQYF. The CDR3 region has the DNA TGCAGTGCTAGGCAGGGGCCAGATGCGCAGTATTTT.

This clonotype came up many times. CDR3 amino acids: CASSLWGTGLLSGANVLTF. The CDR3 bases are TGTGCCAGCAGCTTGTGGGGGACAGGCTTATTGTCTGGGGCCAACGTCCTGACTTTC. This chain links TRBV7-9 with TRBJ2-6; TRBD1 agrees at 8 bases. CDR3 length equals 19 residues. Unmatched junction bases numbered 11, after V lost 3 bases and J lost 1 base. Germline V gene data show CDR1 as SEHNR and CDR2 as FQNEAQ (reference sequence).

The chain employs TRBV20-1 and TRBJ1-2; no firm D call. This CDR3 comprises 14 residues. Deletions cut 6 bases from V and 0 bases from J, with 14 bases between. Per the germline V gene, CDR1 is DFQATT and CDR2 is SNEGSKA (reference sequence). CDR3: CSAWGDKSNYGYTF. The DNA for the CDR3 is TGCAGTGCCTGGGGTGACAAGTCTAACTATGGCTACACCTTC.

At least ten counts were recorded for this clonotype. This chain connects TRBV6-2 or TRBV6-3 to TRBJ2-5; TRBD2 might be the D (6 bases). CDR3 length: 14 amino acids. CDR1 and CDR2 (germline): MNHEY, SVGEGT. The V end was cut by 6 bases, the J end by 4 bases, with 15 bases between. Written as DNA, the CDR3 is TGTGCCAGCAGGAACGGGGGACGTGGAGAGACCCAGTACTTC. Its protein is CASRNGGRGETQYF.

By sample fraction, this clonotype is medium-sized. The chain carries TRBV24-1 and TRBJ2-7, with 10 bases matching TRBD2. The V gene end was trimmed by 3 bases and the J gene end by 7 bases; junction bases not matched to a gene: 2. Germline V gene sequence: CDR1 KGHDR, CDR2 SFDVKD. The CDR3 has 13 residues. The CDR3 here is CATSDRTSGEQYF. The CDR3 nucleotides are TGTGCCACCAGTGATCGGACTAGCGGTGAGCAGTACTTC.

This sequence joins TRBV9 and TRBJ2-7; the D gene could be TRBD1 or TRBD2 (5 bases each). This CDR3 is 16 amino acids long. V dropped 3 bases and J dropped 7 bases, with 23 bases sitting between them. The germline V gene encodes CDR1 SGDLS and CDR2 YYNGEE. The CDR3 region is CASSAAGTATFGEQYF. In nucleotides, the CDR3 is TGTGCCAGCAGCGCTGCCGGGACGGCCACCTTTGGGGAGCAGTACTTC.

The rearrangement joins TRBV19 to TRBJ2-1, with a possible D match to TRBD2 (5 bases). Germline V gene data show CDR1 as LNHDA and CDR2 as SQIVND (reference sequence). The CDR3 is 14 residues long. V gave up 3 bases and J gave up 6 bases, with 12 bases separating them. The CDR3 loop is CASSIRSRGNEQFF. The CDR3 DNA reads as TGTGCCAGTAGTATCAGATCCCGGGGCAATGAGCAGTTCTTC.

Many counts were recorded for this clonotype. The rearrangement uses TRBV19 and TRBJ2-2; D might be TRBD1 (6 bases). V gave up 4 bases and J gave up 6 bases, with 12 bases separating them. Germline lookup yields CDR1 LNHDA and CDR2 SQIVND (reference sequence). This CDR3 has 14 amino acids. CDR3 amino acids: CASSTAGAAGELFF. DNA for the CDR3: TGTGCCAGTAGTACTGCAGGGGCGGCCGGGGAGCTGTTTTTT.

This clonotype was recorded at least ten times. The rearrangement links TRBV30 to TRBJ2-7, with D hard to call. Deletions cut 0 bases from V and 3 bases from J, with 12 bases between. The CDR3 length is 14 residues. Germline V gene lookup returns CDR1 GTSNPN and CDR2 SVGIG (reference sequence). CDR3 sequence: CAWSVLSWGYEQYF. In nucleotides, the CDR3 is TGTGCCTGGAGTGTACTATCCTGGGGCTACGAGCAGTACTTC. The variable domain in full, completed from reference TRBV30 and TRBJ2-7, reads SQTIHQWPATLVQPVGSPLSLECTVEGTSNPNLYWYRQAAGRGLQLLFYSVGIGQISSEVPQNLSASRPQDRQFILSSKKLLLSDSGFYLCAWSVLSWGYEQYFGPGTRLTVT.

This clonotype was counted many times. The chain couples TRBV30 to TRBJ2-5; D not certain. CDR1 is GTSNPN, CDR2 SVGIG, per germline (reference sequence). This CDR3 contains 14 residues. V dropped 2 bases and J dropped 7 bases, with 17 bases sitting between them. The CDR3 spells CAWSPNGLDGTQYF. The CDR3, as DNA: TGTGCCTGGAGTCCAAACGGGCTAGACGGGACCCAGTACTTC.

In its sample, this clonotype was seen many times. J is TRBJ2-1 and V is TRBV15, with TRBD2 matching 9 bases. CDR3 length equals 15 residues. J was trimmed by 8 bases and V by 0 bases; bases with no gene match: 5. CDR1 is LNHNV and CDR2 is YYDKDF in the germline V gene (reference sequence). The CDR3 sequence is CATSREGGGADEQFF. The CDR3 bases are TGTGCCACCAGCAGAGAGGGCGGGGGGGCCGATGAGCAGTTCTTC.

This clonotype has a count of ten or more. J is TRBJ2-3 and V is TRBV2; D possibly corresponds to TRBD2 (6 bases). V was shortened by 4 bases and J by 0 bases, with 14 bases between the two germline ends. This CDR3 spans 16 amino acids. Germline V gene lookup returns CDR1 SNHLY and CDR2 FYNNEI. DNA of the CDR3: TGTGCCAGCAGTGGGCAGGGAGGTATAAGCACAGATACGCAGTATTTT. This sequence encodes CASSGQGGISTDTQYF.

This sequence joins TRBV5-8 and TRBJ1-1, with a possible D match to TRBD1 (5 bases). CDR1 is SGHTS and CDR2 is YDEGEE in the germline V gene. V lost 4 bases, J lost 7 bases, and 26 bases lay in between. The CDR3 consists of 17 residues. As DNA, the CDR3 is TGTGCCAGCAGCCCCCCGTGGGGGGACCCCCCCAACGGTGAAGCTTTCTTT. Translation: CASSPPWGDPPNGEAFF.

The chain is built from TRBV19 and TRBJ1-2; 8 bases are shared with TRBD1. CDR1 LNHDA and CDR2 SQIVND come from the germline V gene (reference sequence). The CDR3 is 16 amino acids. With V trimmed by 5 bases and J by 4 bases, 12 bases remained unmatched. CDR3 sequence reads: CASSPYGTGPFYGYTF. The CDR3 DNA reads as TGTGCCAGTAGTCCCTACGGGACAGGACCTTTCTATGGCTACACCTTC.